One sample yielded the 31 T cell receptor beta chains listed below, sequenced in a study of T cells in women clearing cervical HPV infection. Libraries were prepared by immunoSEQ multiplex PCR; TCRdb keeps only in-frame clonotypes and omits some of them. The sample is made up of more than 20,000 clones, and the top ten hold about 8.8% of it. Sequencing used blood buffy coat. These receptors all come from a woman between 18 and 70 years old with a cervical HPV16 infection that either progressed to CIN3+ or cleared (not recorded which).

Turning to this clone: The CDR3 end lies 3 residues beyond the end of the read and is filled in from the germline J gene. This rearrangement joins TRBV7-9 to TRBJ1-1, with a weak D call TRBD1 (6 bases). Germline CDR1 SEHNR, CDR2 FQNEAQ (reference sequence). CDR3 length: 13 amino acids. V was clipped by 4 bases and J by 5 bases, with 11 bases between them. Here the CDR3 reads CASSSRTETEAFF. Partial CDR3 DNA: TGTGCCAGCAGCTCCCGGACAGAAACTGAA.

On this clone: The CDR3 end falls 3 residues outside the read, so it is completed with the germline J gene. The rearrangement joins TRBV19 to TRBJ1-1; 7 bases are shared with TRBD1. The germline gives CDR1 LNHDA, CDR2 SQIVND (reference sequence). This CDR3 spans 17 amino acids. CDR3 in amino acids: CASSIVAHMNRQGPAFF. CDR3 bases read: TGTGCCAGTAGTATTGTGGCCCACATGAATCGACAGGGACCA. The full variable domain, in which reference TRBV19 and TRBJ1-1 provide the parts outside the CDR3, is DGGITQSPKYLFRKEGQNVTLSCEQNLNHDAMYWYRQDPGQGLRLIYYSQIVNDFQKGDIAEGYSVSREKKESFPLTVTSAQKNPTAFYLCASSIVAHMNRQGPAFFGQGTRLTVV.

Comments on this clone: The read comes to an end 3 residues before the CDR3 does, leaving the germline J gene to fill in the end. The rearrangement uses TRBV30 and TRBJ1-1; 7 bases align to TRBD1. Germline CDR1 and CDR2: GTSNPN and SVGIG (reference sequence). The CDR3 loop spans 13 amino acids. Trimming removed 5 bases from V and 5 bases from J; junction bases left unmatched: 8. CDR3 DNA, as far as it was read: TGTGCCTGGGGCACAGGGGAAAGGACTGAA. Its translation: CAWGTGERTE. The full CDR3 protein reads CAWGTGERTEAFF.

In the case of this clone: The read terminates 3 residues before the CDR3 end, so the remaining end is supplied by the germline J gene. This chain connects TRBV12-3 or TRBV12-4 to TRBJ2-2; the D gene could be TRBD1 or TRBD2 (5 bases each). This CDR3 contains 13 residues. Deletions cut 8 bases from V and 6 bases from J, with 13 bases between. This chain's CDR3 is CASCDQGAGELFF. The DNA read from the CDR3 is TGTGCCAGCTGCGACCAGGGAGCCGGGGAG.

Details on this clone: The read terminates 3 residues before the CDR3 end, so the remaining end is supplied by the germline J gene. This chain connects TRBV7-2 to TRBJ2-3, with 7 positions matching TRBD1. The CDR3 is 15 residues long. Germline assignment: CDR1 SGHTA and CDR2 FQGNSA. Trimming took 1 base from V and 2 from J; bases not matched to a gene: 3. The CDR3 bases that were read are TGTGCCAGCAGCTTAGTCCAGGGGGACACAGATACG. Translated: CASSLVQGDTDT. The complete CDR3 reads CASSLVQGDTDTQYF.

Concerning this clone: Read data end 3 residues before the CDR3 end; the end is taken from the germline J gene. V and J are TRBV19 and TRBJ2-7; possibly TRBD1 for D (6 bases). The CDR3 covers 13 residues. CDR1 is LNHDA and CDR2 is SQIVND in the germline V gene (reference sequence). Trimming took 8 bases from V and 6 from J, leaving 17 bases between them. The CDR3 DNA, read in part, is TGTGCCAGTGCCATTCCAGGGGTGAGCGAG. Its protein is CASAIPGVSE. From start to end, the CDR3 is CASAIPGVSEQYF.

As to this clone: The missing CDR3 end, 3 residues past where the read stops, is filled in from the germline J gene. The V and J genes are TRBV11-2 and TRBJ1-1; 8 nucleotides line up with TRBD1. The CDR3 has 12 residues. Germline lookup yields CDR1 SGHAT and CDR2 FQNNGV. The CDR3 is CASGFGTGRAFF. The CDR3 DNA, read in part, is TGTGCCAGCGGATTTGGGACAGGTCGG.

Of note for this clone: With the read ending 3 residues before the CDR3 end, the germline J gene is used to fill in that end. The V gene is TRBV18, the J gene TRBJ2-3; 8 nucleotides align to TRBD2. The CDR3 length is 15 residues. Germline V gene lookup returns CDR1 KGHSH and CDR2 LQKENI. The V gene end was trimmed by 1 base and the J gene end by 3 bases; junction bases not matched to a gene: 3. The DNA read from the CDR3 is TGTGCCAGCTCACCACTAAGCGGGAGTACAGATACG. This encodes CASSPLSGSTDT. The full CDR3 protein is CASSPLSGSTDTQYF.

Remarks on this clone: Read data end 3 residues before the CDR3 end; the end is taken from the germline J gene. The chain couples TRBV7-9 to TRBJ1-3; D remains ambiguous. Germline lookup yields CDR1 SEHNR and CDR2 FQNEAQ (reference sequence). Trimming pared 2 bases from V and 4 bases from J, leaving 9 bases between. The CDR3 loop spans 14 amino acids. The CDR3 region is CASSLPRTGNTIYF. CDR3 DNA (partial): TGTGCCAGCAGCTTACCACGCACAGGAAACACC.

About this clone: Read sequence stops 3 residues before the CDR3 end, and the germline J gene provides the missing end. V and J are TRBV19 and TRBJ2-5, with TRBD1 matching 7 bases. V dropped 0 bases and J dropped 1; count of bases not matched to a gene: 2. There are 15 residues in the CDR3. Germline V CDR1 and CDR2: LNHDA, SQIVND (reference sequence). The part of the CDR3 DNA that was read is TGTGCCAGTAGTATAGATGCAGGGGGCCAAGAGACC. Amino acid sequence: CASSIDAGGQET. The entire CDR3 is CASSIDAGGQETQYF.

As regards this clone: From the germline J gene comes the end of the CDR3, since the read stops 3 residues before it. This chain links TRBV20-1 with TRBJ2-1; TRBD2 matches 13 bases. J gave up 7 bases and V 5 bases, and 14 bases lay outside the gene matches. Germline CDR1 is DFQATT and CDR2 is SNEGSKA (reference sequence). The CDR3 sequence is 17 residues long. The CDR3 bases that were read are TGCAGTGCTCTAGCACTAGCGGGGGGGCTTTCGGGGAATGAG. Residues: CSALALAGGLSGNE. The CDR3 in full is CSALALAGGLSGNEQFF.

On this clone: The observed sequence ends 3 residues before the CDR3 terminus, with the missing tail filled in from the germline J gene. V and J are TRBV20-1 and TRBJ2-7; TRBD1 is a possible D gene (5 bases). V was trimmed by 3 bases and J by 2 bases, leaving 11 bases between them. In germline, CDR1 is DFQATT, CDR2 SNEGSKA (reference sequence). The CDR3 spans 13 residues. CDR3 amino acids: CSASLTATYEQYF. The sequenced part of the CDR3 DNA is TGCAGTGCTAGTCTGACAGCGACCTACGAG.

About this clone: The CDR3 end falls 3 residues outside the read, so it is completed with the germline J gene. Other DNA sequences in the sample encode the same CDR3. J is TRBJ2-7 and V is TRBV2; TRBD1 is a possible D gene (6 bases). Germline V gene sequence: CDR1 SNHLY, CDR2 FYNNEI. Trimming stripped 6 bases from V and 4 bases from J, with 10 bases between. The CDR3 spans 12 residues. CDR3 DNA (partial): TGTGCCAGCAGGGGGGCAGCTTACGAG. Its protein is CASRGAAYE. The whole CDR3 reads CASRGAAYEQYF.

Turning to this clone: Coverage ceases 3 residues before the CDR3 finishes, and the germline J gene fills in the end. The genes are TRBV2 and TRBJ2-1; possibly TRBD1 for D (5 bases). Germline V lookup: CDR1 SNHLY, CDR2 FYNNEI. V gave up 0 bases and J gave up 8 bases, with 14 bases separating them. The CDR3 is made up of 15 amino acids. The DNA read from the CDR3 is TGTGCCAGCAGTGAAGCGCCCCTAGGGGAAGATGAG. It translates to CASSEAPLGEDE. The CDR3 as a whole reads CASSEAPLGEDEQFF.

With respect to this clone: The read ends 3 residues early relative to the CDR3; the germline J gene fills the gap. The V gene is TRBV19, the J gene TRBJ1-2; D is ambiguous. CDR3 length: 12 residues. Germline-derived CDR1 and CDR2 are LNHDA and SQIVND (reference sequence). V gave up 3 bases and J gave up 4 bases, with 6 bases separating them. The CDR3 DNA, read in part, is TGTGCCAGTAGTATCCTACGCTATGGC. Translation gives CASSILRYG. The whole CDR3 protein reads CASSILRYGYTF.

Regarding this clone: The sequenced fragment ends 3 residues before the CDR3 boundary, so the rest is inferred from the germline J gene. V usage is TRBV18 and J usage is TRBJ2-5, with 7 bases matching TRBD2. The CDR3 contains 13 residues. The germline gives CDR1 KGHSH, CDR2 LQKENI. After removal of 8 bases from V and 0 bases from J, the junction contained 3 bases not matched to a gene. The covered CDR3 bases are TGTGCCAGCAAGCGGGACTACCAAGAGACC. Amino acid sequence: CASKRDYQET. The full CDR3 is CASKRDYQETQYF.

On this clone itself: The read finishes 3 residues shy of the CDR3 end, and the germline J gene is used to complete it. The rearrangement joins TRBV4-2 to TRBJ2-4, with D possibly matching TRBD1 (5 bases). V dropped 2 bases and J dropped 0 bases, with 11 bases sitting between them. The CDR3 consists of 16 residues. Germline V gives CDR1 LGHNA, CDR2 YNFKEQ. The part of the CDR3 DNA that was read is TGTGCCAGCAGCCAATTGCAGGGCTTAGCCAAAAACATT. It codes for CASSQLQGLAKNI. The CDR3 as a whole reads CASSQLQGLAKNIQYF.

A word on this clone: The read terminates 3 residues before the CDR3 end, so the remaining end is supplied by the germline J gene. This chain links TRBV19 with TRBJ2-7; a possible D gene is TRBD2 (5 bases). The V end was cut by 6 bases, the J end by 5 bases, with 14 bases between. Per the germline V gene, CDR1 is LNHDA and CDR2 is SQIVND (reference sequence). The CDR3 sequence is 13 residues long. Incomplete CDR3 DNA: TGTGCCAGTAGAAGAAGCGGTCGGGACGAG. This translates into CASRRSGRDE. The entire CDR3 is CASRRSGRDEQYF.

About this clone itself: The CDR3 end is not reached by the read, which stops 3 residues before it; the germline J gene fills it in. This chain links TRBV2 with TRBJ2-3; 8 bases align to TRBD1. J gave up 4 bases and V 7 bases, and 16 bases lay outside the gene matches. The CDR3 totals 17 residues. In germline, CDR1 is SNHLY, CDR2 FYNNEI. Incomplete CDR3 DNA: TGTGCCAGCATTACCTCGATGGGACAGGTTGGTGCAGATACG. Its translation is CASITSMGQVGADT. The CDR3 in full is CASITSMGQVGADTQYF.

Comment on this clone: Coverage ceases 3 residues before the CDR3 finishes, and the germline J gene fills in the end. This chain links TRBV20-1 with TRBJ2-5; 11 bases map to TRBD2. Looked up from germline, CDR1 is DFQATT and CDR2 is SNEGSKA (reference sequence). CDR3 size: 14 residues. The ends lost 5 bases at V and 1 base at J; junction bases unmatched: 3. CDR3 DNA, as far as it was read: TGCAGTGCTTTTGGGACTAGCGGCCAAGAGACC. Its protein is CSAFGTSGQET. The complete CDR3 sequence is CSAFGTSGQETQYF.

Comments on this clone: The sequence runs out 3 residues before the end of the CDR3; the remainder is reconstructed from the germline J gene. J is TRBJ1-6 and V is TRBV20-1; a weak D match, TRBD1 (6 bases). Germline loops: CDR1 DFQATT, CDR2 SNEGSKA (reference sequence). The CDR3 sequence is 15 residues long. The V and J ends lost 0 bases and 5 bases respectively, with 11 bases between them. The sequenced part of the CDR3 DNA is TGCAGTGCTAGAGACTCCTACAGGGATAATTCACCC. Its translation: CSARDSYRDNSP. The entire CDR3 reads CSARDSYRDNSPLHF.

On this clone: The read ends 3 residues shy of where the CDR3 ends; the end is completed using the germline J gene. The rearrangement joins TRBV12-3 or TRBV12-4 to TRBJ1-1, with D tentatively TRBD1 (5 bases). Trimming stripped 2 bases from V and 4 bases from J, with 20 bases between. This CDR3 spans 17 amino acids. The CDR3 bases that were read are TGTGCCAGCAGTTTAAATAGTTTCGGGGGATGGGCCACTGAA. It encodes CASSLNSFGGWATE. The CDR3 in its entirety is CASSLNSFGGWATEAFF.

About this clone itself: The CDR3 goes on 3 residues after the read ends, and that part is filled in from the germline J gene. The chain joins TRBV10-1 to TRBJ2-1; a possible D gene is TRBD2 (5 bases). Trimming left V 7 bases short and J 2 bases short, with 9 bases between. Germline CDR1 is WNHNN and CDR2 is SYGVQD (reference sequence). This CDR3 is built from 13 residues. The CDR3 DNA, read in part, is TGCGCCAGCACGGGGATTCCCTACAATGAG. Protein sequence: CASTGIPYNE. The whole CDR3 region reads CASTGIPYNEQFF.

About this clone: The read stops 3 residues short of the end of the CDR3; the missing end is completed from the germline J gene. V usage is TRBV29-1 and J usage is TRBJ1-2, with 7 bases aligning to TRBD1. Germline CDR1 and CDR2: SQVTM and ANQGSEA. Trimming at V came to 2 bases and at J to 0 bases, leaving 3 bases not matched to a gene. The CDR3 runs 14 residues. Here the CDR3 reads CSVERDSANYGYTF. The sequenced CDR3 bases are TGCAGCGTTGAAAGGGACAGCGCTAACTATGGC.

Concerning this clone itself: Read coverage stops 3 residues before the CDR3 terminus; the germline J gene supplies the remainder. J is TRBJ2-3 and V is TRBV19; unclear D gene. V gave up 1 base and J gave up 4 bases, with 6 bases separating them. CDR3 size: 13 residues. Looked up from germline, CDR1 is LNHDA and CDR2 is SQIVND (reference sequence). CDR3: CASSIGAADTQYF. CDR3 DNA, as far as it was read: TGTGCCAGTAGTATAGGGGCCGCAGATACG.

The CDR3 sequence is CASLRGGSYGYTF. The sequenced part of the CDR3 DNA is TGTGCCAGCCTGAGGGGGGGCTCCTATGGC. V gene TRBV7-9 combines with J gene TRBJ1-2; perhaps TRBD1 as D (6 bases). The read ends 3 residues early relative to the CDR3; the germline J gene fills the gap. The germline V gene encodes CDR1 SEHNR and CDR2 FQNEAQ (reference sequence). This CDR3 is 13 amino acids long. V was cut by 8 bases and J by 4 bases, with 14 bases left in between.

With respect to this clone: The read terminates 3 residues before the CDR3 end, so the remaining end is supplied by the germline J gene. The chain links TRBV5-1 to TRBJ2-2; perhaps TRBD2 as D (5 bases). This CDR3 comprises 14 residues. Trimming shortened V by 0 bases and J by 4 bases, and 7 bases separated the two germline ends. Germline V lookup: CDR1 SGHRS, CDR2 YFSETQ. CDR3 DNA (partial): TGCGCCAGCAGCTTGGTGGCGGGCACCGGGGAG. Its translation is CASSLVAGTGE. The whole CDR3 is CASSLVAGTGELFF.

Incomplete CDR3 DNA: TGTGCCAGCTCACCACGGACAGGGAAGGACGGGGAG. This codes for CASSPRTGKDGE. The whole CDR3 sequence is CASSPRTGKDGELFF. The chain recombines TRBV18 with TRBJ2-2, with 8 bases fitting TRBD1. The sequenced fragment ends 3 residues before the CDR3 boundary, so the rest is inferred from the germline J gene. The CDR3 spans 15 residues. Unmatched junction bases numbered 5, after V lost 1 base and J lost 7 bases. Germline values: CDR1 KGHSH, CDR2 LQKENI.

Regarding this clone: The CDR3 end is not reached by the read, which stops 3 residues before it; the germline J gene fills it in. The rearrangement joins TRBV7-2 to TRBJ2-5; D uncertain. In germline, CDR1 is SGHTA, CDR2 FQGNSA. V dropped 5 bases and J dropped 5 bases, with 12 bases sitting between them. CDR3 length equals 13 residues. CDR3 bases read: TGTGCCAGCAGCCCTCTAGGAAGGGAGACC. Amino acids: CASSPLGRET. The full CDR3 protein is CASSPLGRETQYF.

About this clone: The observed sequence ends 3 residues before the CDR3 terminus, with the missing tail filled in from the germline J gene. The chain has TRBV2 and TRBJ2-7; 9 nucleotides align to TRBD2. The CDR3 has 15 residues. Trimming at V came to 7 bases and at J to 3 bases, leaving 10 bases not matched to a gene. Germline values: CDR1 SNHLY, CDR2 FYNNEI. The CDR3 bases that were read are TGTGCCAGCAAAGACCGGCTAGCGGGGTACTACGAG. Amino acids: CASKDRLAGYYE. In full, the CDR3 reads CASKDRLAGYYEQYF.

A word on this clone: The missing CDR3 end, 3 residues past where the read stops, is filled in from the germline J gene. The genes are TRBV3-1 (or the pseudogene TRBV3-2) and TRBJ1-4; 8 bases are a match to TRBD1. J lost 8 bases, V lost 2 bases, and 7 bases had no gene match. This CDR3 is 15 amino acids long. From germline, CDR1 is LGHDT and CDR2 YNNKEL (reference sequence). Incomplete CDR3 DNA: TGTGCCAGCAGCCAAACCACAGGGGGTTTGGAAAAA. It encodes CASSQTTGGLEK. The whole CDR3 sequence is CASSQTTGGLEKLFF.